Described below is a single T cell receptor beta chain sequence and its context. The target antigen is unknown. The sample is drawn from a study of CD4 T cells in relation to SARS-CoV-2 and coronaviruses. Study observations and caveats: Pre-pandemic and post-infection samples never came from the same donor. The assay detects memory recall responses, not culture-primed primary responses.

Naive and memory CD4+ T cells were cultured with CEF, then survey-sequenced. Data came from immunoSEQ multiplex PCR; TCRdb stores just in-frame clones and leaves some out. The repertoire holds over 40,000 clones, with under 90% as singletons. The V end lost 4 bases, the J end lost 1 base, and 7 bases lay between the germline ends. CDR3 length: 13 residues. Germline-derived CDR1 and CDR2 are SGHTA and FQGNSA. More than 7.5 x 10^4 naive or memory CD4+ cells were cultured with CEF peptides for about nine days. The TCR originated in an adult with COVID-19. The rearrangement links TRBV7-2 to TRBJ1-1; a possible D gene is TRBD1 (6 bases). Sequenced sample: naive CD4+ T cells from PBMCs, cultured in vitro. As to subset: naive CD4+ T cells isolated by negative enrichment. The CDR3 sequence is CASSSGQNTEAFF. The CDR3 DNA sequence: TGTGCCAGCAGCTCGGGACAGAACACTGAAGCTTTCTTT.